One and the same sample provided the 10 T cell receptor beta chains below, sequenced in a study of T cells after yellow fever vaccination. Each CDR3 protein gets one entry after TCRdb re-called the 5' RACE reads with MiXCR. The sample records fewer than 350,000 distinct CDR3 sequences, around 4% being singletons. This specimen consisted of PBMCs, obtained on the day of the yellow fever booster vaccination. Every receptor here comes from a young man who received the YFV17D yellow fever vaccine.

The sample holds many counts of this clonotype. The gene calls are TRBV5-5 and TRBJ2-2, with 10 nucleotides matching TRBD2. The length of the CDR3 is 15 residues. The ends lost 3 bases at V and 8 bases at J; junction bases unmatched: 7. CDR1 is SGHKS and CDR2 is YYEKEE in the germline V gene (reference sequence). The CDR3 DNA reads as TGTGCCAGCAGCTCCGAGCGGGGGGGATTTGGGGAGCTGTTTTTT. Residues: CASSSERGGFGELFF.

The V call is TRBV4-3, the J call TRBJ1-6; D uncertain. Trimming removed 1 base from V and 2 bases from J, with 9 bases in between. CDR1 LGHNA and CDR2 YSLEER come from the germline V gene. CDR3 size: 16 residues. CDR3 nucleotides: TGCGCCAGCAGCCAAGCCCGGCTAACCTATAATTCACCCCTCCACTTT. It specifies CASSQARLTYNSPLHF.

This clonotype was found many times. A read error may produce the germline difference seen at one junction end. The chain links TRBV5-1 to TRBJ2-3; TRBD2 matches at 11 bases. This CDR3 is 19 amino acids long. Germline CDR1 reads SGHRS; CDR2 reads YFSETQ. The CDR3 sequence: CASTLAGWTSGYLTDTQYF. CDR3 DNA: TGCGCCAGCACCTTGGCCGGTTGGACTAGCGGGTATCTCACAGATACGCAGTATTTT.

The J gene is TRBJ1-5, the V gene TRBV19; D is unclear. This CDR3 contains 14 residues. The germline gives CDR1 LNHDA, CDR2 SQIVND (reference sequence). Trimming took 4 bases from V and 9 from J, leaving 16 bases between them. The CDR3 loop reads CASSTGPLRLPQHF. The DNA of the CDR3 is TGTGCCAGTAGTACAGGACCTTTGCGGTTGCCCCAGCATTTT.

This chain joins TRBV7-8 and TRBJ1-1, with D possibly matching TRBD1 (6 bases). The V and J ends lost 5 bases and 5 bases respectively, with 21 bases between them. CDR1 SGHVS and CDR2 FQNEAQ come from the germline V gene. The CDR3 covers 16 residues. As DNA, the CDR3 is TGTGCCAGCAGCCCACGCCGGACAGCCCGGAGGACTGAAGCTTTCTTT. Residues: CASSPRRTARRTEAFF.

This clonotype was counted many times. The V call is TRBV5-6, the J call TRBJ1-2, with D hard to call. Germline V gene data show CDR1 as SGHDT and CDR2 as YYEEEE. This CDR3 has 14 residues. Between the trimmed V and J ends, which lost 0 bases and 3 bases, there was a span of 9 bases. Here the CDR3 DNA reads TGTGCCAGCAGCTTGGGCGGGAGATACTATGGCTACACCTTC. As protein: CASSLGGRYYGYTF.

This clonotype has ten or more counts. The CDR3 nucleotides are TGCGCCAGCAGCTTAGCAGGGTTGCTGTATGGAAACACCATATATTTT. It encodes CASSLAGLLYGNTIYF. This sequence joins TRBV5-1 and TRBJ1-3, with D possibly TRBD1 on 5 matching bases. Germline CDR1 is SGHRS and CDR2 is YFSETQ. Deletions cut 2 bases from V and 3 bases from J, with 15 bases between. The CDR3 is made up of 16 amino acids.

This clonotype has a handful of counts. Written as DNA, the CDR3 is TGTGCCAGCAGCCTGGGGCGCAGGGTTTTCACCGGGGAGCTGTTTTTT. It specifies CASSLGRRVFTGELFF. The gene calls are TRBV14 and TRBJ2-2; D is perhaps TRBD1 (5 bases). V dropped 4 bases and J dropped 4 bases, with 16 bases sitting between them. The CDR3 contains 16 residues. Germline V gene data show CDR1 as SGHDN and CDR2 as FVKESK.

This clonotype was picked up many times. The CDR3 reads CASSQRTGGADTQYF. The CDR3, as DNA: TGTGCCAGCAGTCAAAGGACAGGGGGGGCAGATACGCAGTATTTT. This sequence joins TRBV27 and TRBJ2-3; 10 bases map to TRBD1. The CDR3 extends over 15 amino acids. J gave up 4 bases and V 5 bases, and 6 bases lay outside the gene matches. Looked up from germline, CDR1 is MNHEY and CDR2 is SMNVEV (reference sequence).

The CDR3 sequence: CASSPSGSSGNTIYF. DNA of the CDR3: TGTGCCAGCAGCCCTTCGGGGTCCTCTGGAAACACCATATATTTT. The rearrangement links TRBV7-2 to TRBJ1-3; D gene uncertain. The CDR3 consists of 15 residues. Germline V gives CDR1 SGHTA, CDR2 FQGNSA. V shed 5 bases and J shed 0 bases, with 11 bases lying between them.